This T cell receptor (beta chain) was captured in a study of cytomegalovirus exposure and HLA in healthy donors (dated by TCRdb to the late 2010s). About the investigation overall: An earlier analysis of about 530 of the donors reported around 280 Gb of sequence data and about 120 million unique TCR beta sequences obtained from around 180 million T cells. Approximately 300 gigabases of sequencing data and 70 million to 85 million unique TCR sequences were included in an early release covering roughly 600 HLA-typed donors. The genetic ancestry cluster associated with self-reported Caucasian donors included over 80% of the roughly 410 genotyped donors. The study aimed to test whether signatures of past pathogen exposure could be identified by cataloging public T cell receptors. The study used immunosequencing to profile the T cell repertoires of 666 subjects and linked those repertoires to cytomegalovirus serostatus. Besides the first cohort of 666 subjects, a separate validation cohort made up of 120 or so different subjects was used. To predict cytomegalovirus infection status, the study combined high-throughput TCR immunosequencing, statistical association of individual TCRs with disease status, and machine learning. To study patterns of TCR occurrence, a later analysis re-analyzed previously published TCR beta repertoires from several hundred donors and added high-resolution HLA genotyping. Rather than using new phenotypic data, the later analysis identified candidate immune exposures from TCR beta sequences and from how often those sequences occurred across donors. An earlier analysis of 587 of the donors used high-throughput TCR beta sequencing to judge whether each TCR beta V gene segment behaved as functional or pseudogenic. Donor age, sex, ethnicity and CMV serostatus were compiled together with the repertoire data. Genome-wide SNP genotypes for about 60% of the roughly 700 donors were used in a later genetic analysis, which treated that subset as a discovery cohort. Every discovery cohort repertoire had been produced on one sequencing platform. HLA typing included class I and class II loci at four-digit resolution. The number of donors typed differed by locus, with roughly 629-640 for A, B, C, DRB1 and DQB1, around 500 for DQA1, approximately 570 for DPA1, and around 450 for DPB1. Several DR-DQ haplotypes were handled as single units for association and clustering because linkage in the cohort was strong. Across around 400 genotyped donors of the cohort, an average of 235,054 unique TCR beta nucleotide sequences per donor were sequenced, and roughly a sixth of those sequences were non-productive. Beyond this particular receptor, the publication reports: Because HLA typing was unavailable for some donors at each locus, only the typed subset was used in association tests. Because counts were too low, roughly 16 rarely observed V segments, including chromosome 9 orphons, were left out of the earlier analysis of 587 of the donors. A group of highly shared sequence variants was considered likely to be a technical artifact of the sequencing pipeline. When HLA alleles, especially DR and DQ, strongly co-occurred, attributing TCR associations to individual alleles was difficult. The only immune exposure information available for the cohort was CMV serostatus. A later analysis found that TCR association rates varied across HLA loci, with DRB1 alleles showing the most associated TCRs and HLA-C alleles the fewest. Three of the identified cytomegalovirus-associated TCR beta chains were confirmed in vitro to be specific for cytomegalovirus antigens. A further reported finding was that TCR beta sequences accurately predicted the HLA-A and HLA-B alleles for most subjects in the first cohort. The 87-base-pair reads could not distinguish some IMGT-functional V segments, including TRBV6-2 and TRBV6-3, so those segments were excluded. Most TCR sequences were seen in very few donors, while some public TCRs were found in many individuals. This cohort had only TCR beta chains sequenced, and the lack of alpha or paired-chain data limited which features could be detected. The authors suggested that the approach could potentially be generalized to other disease states and immunological phenotypes. In a later analysis, some 17,000 TCR beta sequences were associated with specific HLA alleles at a false discovery rate of 0.05. According to a later genetic analysis, donors in an Asian-associated ancestry cluster had fewer N-insertions in productive TCRs than the approximately 700-donor mean. In a later analysis, most CMV-associated TCR beta chains were found to appear HLA-restricted, with HLA associations seemingly driven largely by CMV exposure. An earlier analysis of several hundred of the donors showed that most TCR beta V segments appeared in productive rearrangements either about 87% or about 30% of the time, which broadly matched IMGT annotations. Correlated functional status among segregating V segments might be attributable to linkage disequilibrium, but an unknown experimental factor could not be ruled out. The presence/absence analyses assumed that sequencing depth was roughly uniform across donors, and that assumption may not be true. The study listed 164 TCR beta chains as associated with cytomegalovirus. Cytomegalovirus status was reported to be diagnosed by the classifier with high specificity and sensitivity in both the original and validation cohorts. In a later genetic analysis, a missense DCLRE1C variant was associated with V-gene and J-gene trimming of TCR beta chains, and the association was replicated in an independent cohort. In a later analysis, HLA-associated TCR beta chains were found to be more clonally expanded and to have lower generation probabilities than equally common non-associated chains. In a later analysis, several top co-occurrence clusters were reported to appear linked to parvovirus B19, influenza, CMV and Epstein-Barr virus.

Of note for this clone: There is no known antigen for this receptor. No base quality information exists; no much larger clone differs at one position.

The receptor library was made with the immunoSEQ multiplex PCR assay. For the multiplex PCR, a mixture combining 60 forward primers for TCR Vbeta segments and 13 reverse primers for TCR Jbeta segments was used. A multiplex PCR assay on genomic DNA amplified the CDR3 region of rearranged TCR beta genes. The amplified TCR beta libraries were sequenced on the Illumina HiSeq System as 87-base-pair reads. In the original analysis: Across the 666 repertoires, a later analysis counted some 81 million unique TCR beta chains, roughly 11 million of which were shared by at least two donors. Raw reads were error-corrected and collapsed into unique sequences with a nearest-neighbor algorithm that merged closely related sequences to remove PCR and sequencing errors. To assign V, D and J gene segments, CDR3 sequences were aligned to IMGT reference sequences. For a sequence to be retained, a match of at least six nucleotides was required to both a V gene segment and a J gene segment. Rearrangements were classified as productive when the CDR3 lacked stop codons and remained in frame with V and J, and all other rearrangements were classified as non-productive. Following IMGT convention, CDR3 was defined as the stretch from the second conserved V-encoded cysteine up to the conserved J-encoded phenylalanine. The earlier analysis of about 610 of the donors excluded sequences that lacked an unambiguous match to a single V gene segment. In an earlier analysis of approximately 590 of the donors, V segments were called functional above 56.7% productive rearrangements and were called segregating when the between-donor standard deviation exceeded 5%. A statistical classification framework was built for diagnosing cytomegalovirus status from the catalog of TCR beta chain sequences. In a later analysis, V and J genes were assigned by comparing TCR nucleotide sequences against IMGT/GENE-DB human TR gene sequences. In a later analysis, CDR3 sequences and most-parsimonious VDJ recombination scenarios were assigned using the TCRdist pipeline. In a later analysis, each TCR beta chain was defined by its CDR3 amino acid sequence together with its V-gene family, and reads without a unique V-gene family were excluded. To address suspected cross-contamination and a sequencing artifact, a later analysis removed 450 to 700 highly shared, low-generation-probability nucleotide sequences. In a later analysis, a clonal expansion index for each public chain was calculated from normalized within-repertoire ranks of inferred template counts. A later analysis computed generation probabilities with a VDJ recombination model fitted to out-of-frame rearrangements, and checked the results against IGoR. In a later analysis, TCR-TCR, TCR-HLA and TCR-CMV co-occurrence was scored with hypergeometric tests, and a repertoire-size bias correction was applied to TCR pairs. A later analysis estimated false discovery rates by permuting HLA or CMV assignments 20 times. In a later analysis, co-occurring TCRs were grouped using DBSCAN, and TCRdist sequence similarity was added for clustering within HLA-allele-positive subsets. Co-occurrence clustering excluded repertoires with fewer than 30,000 or more than 120,000 public chains, plus five with anomalous nucleotide sharing. The table comes from immuneACCESS by way of TCRdb, which keeps in-frame sequences with V and J called. Part of the clones is missing from these tables; in studies checked, under half for an unresolved V gene and the rest for unknown reasons. D and trimming come from the DNA, and the V and J calls and clone size come from that table. Present in this sample are under 200,000 clones, approximately 80% of which were seen just once. The ten biggest clones cover 2.2% of the sample.

The cohort was made up of 500 to 800 healthy bone marrow donors. All cohort members were sampled while nominally healthy, although unrecorded immune exposures were likely present. The donor was CMV seropositive and was included in the group of 270 or so seropositive cohort members. A peripheral blood sample was provided by each donor, and peripheral blood mononuclear cells were used for TCR beta sequencing. The Qiagen DNeasy Blood Extraction Kit was used to extract genomic DNA from the blood cell samples. Measured from the cysteine to the phenylalanine, the CDR3 is 16 residues long. Only the CDR3 DNA is retained, 48 bases long and in frame from the first base. For this chain, trimming is 6 bases at the V end and 1 base at the J end, and the number of junction bases without a gene match is 5. In the germline V gene, CDR1 corresponds to MDHEN and CDR2 to SYDVKM.

The source material was PBMCs. In this chain, TRBV28 is recombined with TRBJ2-5; the central 13 bases match TRBD2. The origin of this receptor is a middle-aged man in good health and CMV-seropositive. The nucleotides are TGTGCCAGCAGGGGTAGACTAGCGGGGGGCCAAGAGACCCAGTACTTC. The encoded protein is CASRGRLAGGQETQYF.